A selection of T cell receptor beta chains follows, all from one sample in a study of blood T cell repertoires in COVID-19. Sequencing was performed with immunoSEQ multiplex PCR; in TCRdb, only in-frame clones are kept and a portion is missing. The sample carries 25,000 to 35,000 clones, less than 80% recorded once. Input material: peripheral blood. The receptors come from a boy aged 2 to 9 with active or convalescent COVID-19. Both conserved end residues are part of each CDR3. The D gene is left open where the match is weak. Rows give clone size only sometimes, using once, few, many, or a class for an expanded clone.

size	J	V	D	DNA	CDR3
.	TRBJ2-3	TRBV5-1	.	TGCGCCAGTACCATAAGCCTACAGGGCACAGATACGCAGTATTTT	CASTISLQGTDTQYF
many	TRBJ2-1	TRBV3-1/TRBV3-2	TRBD2	TGTGCCAGCAGCCAAGATCGGGGACTAGCGGGCCCCAATGAGCAGTTCTTC	CASSQDRGLAGPNEQFF
.	TRBJ2-5	TRBV25-1	TRBD1	TGTGCCAGCACCCCACTAGGGGGACAGGGGCAAGAGACCCAGTACTTC	CASTPLGGQGQETQYF
.	TRBJ1-1	TRBV13	.	TGTGCCAGCAGCGCGAGGAACAGGGCCCACACTGAAGCTTTCTTT	CASSARNRAHTEAFF
.	TRBJ2-2	TRBV28	.	TGTGCCAGCAGCCCGGGACTGGGCGGGAGGGAGCTGTTTTTT	CASSPGLGGRELFF
.	TRBJ1-5	TRBV12-2	.	TGTGCAAGTCGCTTTCGACAGGGTAATCAGCCCCAGCATTTT	CASRFRQGNQPQHF
.	TRBJ2-7	TRBV6-5	.	TGTGCCAGCAGTCCCTGGGGGGTGGGGGACGAGCAGTACTTC	CASSPWGVGDEQYF
.	TRBJ2-3	TRBV3-1/TRBV3-2	TRBD2	TGTGCCAGCAGCCAACCGGGACTAAGCACAGATACGCAGTATTTT	CASSQPGLSTDTQYF
.	TRBJ1-1	TRBV21-1	.	TGTGCCAGCAGCAAAGTCCGGGGGAACACTGAAGCTTTCTTT	CASSKVRGNTEAFF
.	TRBJ1-1	TRBV5-1	.	TGCGCCAGCAGCTTGCTTACACAAAACACTGAAGCTTTCTTT	CASSLLTQNTEAFF
few	TRBJ2-1	TRBV24-1	.	TGTGCCACCAGTGATTCAGGGGTCAATGAGCAGTTCTTC	CATSDSGVNEQFF
.	TRBJ2-3	TRBV19	TRBD1	TGTGCCAGTACTTGGGACAGGGGTAGGGGCCCAGATACGCAGTATTTT	CASTWDRGRGPDTQYF
.	TRBJ2-7	TRBV11-1	.	TGTGCCAGCAGCTTAGCGCCGCCGGGGGAGCAGTACTTC	CASSLAPPGEQYF
few	TRBJ2-2	TRBV6-4	.	TGTGCCAGCAGAGGAGGTCCGAACACCGGGGAGCTGTTTTTT	CASRGGPNTGELFF
.	TRBJ1-4	TRBV5-6	.	TGTGCCAGCAGCTTGATAGGGGGGGCTGAAAAACTGTTTTTT	CASSLIGGAEKLFF
once	TRBJ2-3	TRBV12-5	TRBD2	TGTGCTAGTGGTTTGCTCGGGACTAGCGGTCGGTCAGATACGCAGTATTTT	CASGLLGTSGRSDTQYF
.	TRBJ2-2	TRBV5-1	TRBD1	TGCGCCAGCAGCCGACAGGGGACGGCGGGGGAGCTGTTTTTT	CASSRQGTAGELFF
.	TRBJ1-4	TRBV15	.	TGTGCCACCAGCAAAGTACGGGGAAGCAGGCCTAATGAAAAACTGTTTTTT	CATSKVRGSRPNEKLFF
once	TRBJ2-3	TRBV6-5	TRBD1	TGTGCCAGCGTGGGGTCAGGGGGCCTGGGTACGCAGTATTTT	CASVGSGGLGTQYF
.	TRBJ1-2	TRBV7-8	.	TGTGCCAGCAGCTTTACCGGGGGAATAATAAGAGGCTACACCTTC	CASSFTGGIIRGYTF
.	TRBJ2-6	TRBV4-1	TRBD1	TGCGCCAGCAGCCAAGTGGTGGGGACAGGGAGCTCTGGGGCCAACGTCCTGACTTTC	CASSQVVGTGSSGANVLTF
few	TRBJ2-7	TRBV29-1	.	TGCATCGCAGGTTGGGGAGGAAACGAGCAGTACTTC	CIAGWGGNEQYF
.	TRBJ2-5	TRBV2	.	TGTGCCAGCAAGCCCTTCCGGGACACAAAAGAGACCCAGTACTTC	CASKPFRDTKETQYF
.	TRBJ2-3	TRBV18	.	TGTGCCAGCTCACCACACATTGCGGTCCGGGAAGTGGAGGATACGCAGTATTTT	CASSPHIAVREVEDTQYF
.	TRBJ1-2	TRBV29-1	.	TGCAGCGTTGGGAGGGGCGGGTTTGGCTACACCTTC	CSVGRGGFGYTF
.	TRBJ2-3	TRBV24-1	TRBD2	TGTGCCACCAGTCGCCCCCCCGGGACTAGCGGGAAGGCAATCACAGATACGCAGTATTTT	CATSRPPGTSGKAITDTQYF
.	TRBJ1-1	TRBV5-1	.	TGCGCCAGCAGCTTGGAAGGGGCCATCACTGAAGCTTTCTTT	CASSLEGAITEAFF
.	TRBJ2-3	TRBV11-2	.	TGTGCCAGCAGCCCTACAGGGCCCCTGGGAGATACGCAGTATTTT	CASSPTGPLGDTQYF
few	TRBJ1-2	TRBV4-3	.	TGCGCCAGCAGCCATATACGGAGCAACTATGGCTACACCTTC	CASSHIRSNYGYTF
few	TRBJ1-2	TRBV7-2	TRBD1	TGTGCCAGCAGCTCACCCGGACAGGGGGGGGGCTACACCTTC	CASSSPGQGGGYTF
many	TRBJ1-6	TRBV4-2	TRBD1	TGTGCCAGCAGCTCGGGACAGATGAGCTCCTATAATTCACCCCTCCACTTT	CASSSGQMSSYNSPLHF
few	TRBJ1-1	TRBV27	.	TGTGCCAGCAGTTTATTGACAGCGAACACTGAAGCTTTCTTT	CASSLLTANTEAFF
.	TRBJ1-2	TRBV27	.	TGTGCCAGCAGTTTGGGGGGGCTGGCGGGTGGCTACACCTTC	CASSLGGLAGGYTF
few	TRBJ1-6	TRBV4-3	.	TGCGCCAGCAGCCTTTTTCCGGGGATTTCACCCCTCCACTTT	CASSLFPGISPLHF
.	TRBJ1-1	TRBV19	TRBD1	TGTGCCAGTAGCTCTCGCTGGACAGGGAACACTGAAGCTTTCTTT	CASSSRWTGNTEAFF
.	TRBJ2-7	TRBV5-1	TRBD1	TGCGCCAGCAGCTCGCCGGGACAGGCCTACGAGCAGTACTTC	CASSSPGQAYEQYF
.	TRBJ2-2	TRBV5-4	TRBD2	TGTGCCAGCAGGGTCGGGGGGAGGAACACCGGGGAGCTGTTTTTT	CASRVGGRNTGELFF